This TCR beta chain is drawn from a study of CD8+CD57+ T cells in acquired aplastic anemia. Study summary: The DNA of sorted CD4+ and CD8+ cells averaged roughly 3 ug. Findings and caveats of the study: Between patients and controls, CD8+ Simpson's diversity did not vary significantly. Approximately 28 CD8+ CDR3 sequences were shared between patients and controls.

TCR beta VDJ and CDR3 profiling used genomic DNA as template. TCRdb redid the calling of the reads with MiXCR, one entry per CDR3 protein. The sample shows 150,000 to 200,000 distinct CDR3 sequences, less than 60% of them seen only once. CD8+CD57+ cell expansion had been shown by flow cytometry in patients chosen for sequencing. Untreated patients provided the blood samples, with no therapy given before sampling. There are many counts of this clonotype. Its antigen is undetermined. The CDR3 consists of 15 residues. V lost 6 bases to trimming and J lost 2 bases; unmatched junction nucleotides: 5. Looked up from germline, CDR1 is MNHNS and CDR2 is SASEGT.

Sequenced: sorted CD4+, CD8+, or CD8+CD57+ T cells (not recorded which) from PBMCs. The genes are TRBV6-1 and TRBJ2-1, with 9 bases that match TRBD2. This receptor was identified in a human donor with aplastic anemia. The CDR3 loop is CASRRREGPYNEQFF. In DNA, the CDR3 is TGTGCCAGCAGAAGGCGGGAGGGTCCCTACAATGAGCAGTTCTTC.